This TCR beta chain came from a study of Graves' ophthalmopathy and Graves' hyperthyroidism. RNA transcripts served as template for amplifying TCR beta CDR3 sequences. RT-PCR was first run with HTBI primers, then multiplex PCR in a second round. TCRdb passed the multiplex PCR reads through MiXCR, listing each CDR3 protein once. The sample holds some 400,000 distinct CDR3 sequences; about 16% are singletons and the top ten take around 1.5%. At least ten counts were recorded for this clonotype. Its cognate antigen is unknown. Study-level points and caveats: From stable hyperthyroidism, ophthalmopathy was separated by a 13-signature model with roughly 89% sensitivity and around 80% specificity.

There are 16 residues in the CDR3. Germline V lookup: CDR1 LGHNA, CDR2 YNFKEQ. Trimming removed 5 bases from V and 5 bases from J; junction bases left unmatched: 13. The chain has TRBV4-2 and TRBJ2-7; 9 nucleotides agree with TRBD1. The origin of this receptor is a woman aged 18-30 years with Graves' ophthalmopathy. Sequencing input: peripheral blood. The CDR3 protein is CASSTRQGGSTHEQYF. The CDR3 coding sequence is TGTGCCAGCAGCACCCGACAGGGGGGATCGACCCACGAGCAGTACTTC.